What follows describes a single TCR beta chain. This clonotype has more than one count but fewer than ten. Its antigen specificity is not known. Base qualities are not provided; no much larger clone lies one nucleotide away. The treatment or condition label, read with the paper, signifies: allogeneic hematopoietic cell transplantation with graft depleted of TCRalphabeta T cells and CD19 B cells. The transplant recipients were children given TCRalphabeta/CD19-depleted allogeneic hematopoietic cell grafts. The source of the sample is a study of T-cell reconstitution after alpha-beta-depleted transplantation in children (dated by TCRdb to 2016 to 2017). Looking at the study overall: The study quantitatively tracked T-cell immune reconstitution after TCRalphabeta/CD19-depleted allogeneic hematopoietic cell transplantation in children using TCR repertoire profiling.

Paper-wide results and their limitations: About two months after transplant, the apparently early recovery of alphabetaT-cell counts reportedly depended on just several hundred clones that had expanded rapidly and came from non-depleted graft cells. The high TCRbeta diversity at day 60 in some patients was ascribed to recipient T cells and intrathymic progenitors that had survived conditioning. Over subsequent months, a decline in hyperexpanded clone frequencies was noted, and after one year, T-cell counts and TCRbeta diversity were mostly ascribed to newly produced T cells.

To prepare the library, PCR was applied. Sequencing was performed on an Illumina HiSeq 2500. Molecular barcoding was employed in the preparation of TCR libraries, with unique molecular identifiers being used to normalize TCRbeta repertoire quantification. The public reads were quality trimmed at Q25 with fastp and then assembled into clones with MiXCR by TCRdb, keeping productive beta chains. Under each unique CDR3 protein, matching rows form one entry showing the most common genes and DNA. The sample profile shows more than 400,000 distinct CDR3 sequences; about an eighth of them were found once. Of the sample, 14% falls within the top ten clones. Material: PBMCs, mostly from graft donor cells, obtained 180 days after TCRalphabeta/CD19-depleted stem cell transplant. The sequence derives from a female patient aged 2 to 10 who had a stem cell transplant for aplastic anemia, so the T cells may come from the graft donor.

The sequence in DNA is TGTGCCAGCAGTTTGGTCCGGGAGGGCGTAAATGAGCAGTTCTTC. This translates into CASSLVREGVNEQFF. Recombination connected TRBV28 to TRBJ2-1, with 8 central nucleotides matching TRBD2. CDR1 and CDR2, looked up from the germline V gene, are MDHEN and SYDVKM. Trimming leaves V shorter by 3 bases and J shorter by 7 bases, with the junction holding 8 bases beyond the gene matches. There are 15 amino acids in the CDR3, from cysteine to phenylalanine inclusive. The read is trimmed to its CDR3 DNA, 45 bases read in frame from base 1.